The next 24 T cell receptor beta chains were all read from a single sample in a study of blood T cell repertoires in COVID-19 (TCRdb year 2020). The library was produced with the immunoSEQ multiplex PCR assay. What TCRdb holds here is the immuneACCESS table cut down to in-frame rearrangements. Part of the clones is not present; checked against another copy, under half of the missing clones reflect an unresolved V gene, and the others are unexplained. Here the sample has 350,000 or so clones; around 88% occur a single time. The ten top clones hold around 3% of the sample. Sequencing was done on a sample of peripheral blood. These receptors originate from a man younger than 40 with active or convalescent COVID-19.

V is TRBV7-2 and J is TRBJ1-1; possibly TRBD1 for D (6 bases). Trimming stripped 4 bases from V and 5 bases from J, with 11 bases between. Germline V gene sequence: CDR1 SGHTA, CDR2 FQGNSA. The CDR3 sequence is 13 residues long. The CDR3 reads CASSSQGETEAFF. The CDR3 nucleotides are TGTGCCAGCAGCTCACAGGGAGAAACTGAAGCTTTCTTT. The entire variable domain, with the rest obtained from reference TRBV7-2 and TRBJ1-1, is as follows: GAGVSQSPSNKVTEKGKDVELRCDPISGHTALYWYRQSLGQGLEFLIYFQGNSAPDKSGLPSDRFSAERTGGSVSTLTIQRTQQEDSAVYLCASSSQGETEAFFGQGTRLTVV.

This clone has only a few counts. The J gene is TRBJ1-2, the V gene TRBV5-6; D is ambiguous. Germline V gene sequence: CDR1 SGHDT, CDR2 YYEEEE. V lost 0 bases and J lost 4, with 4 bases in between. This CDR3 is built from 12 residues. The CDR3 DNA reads TGTGCCAGCAGCTTGGACGGCTATGGCTACACCTTC. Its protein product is CASSLDGYGYTF.

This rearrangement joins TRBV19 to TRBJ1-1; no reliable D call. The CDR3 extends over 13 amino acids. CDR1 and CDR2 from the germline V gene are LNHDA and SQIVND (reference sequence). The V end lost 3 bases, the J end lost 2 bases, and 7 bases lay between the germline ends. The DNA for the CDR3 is TGTGCCAGTAGTATCATAGCTAACACTGAAGCTTTCTTT. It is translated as CASSIIANTEAFF.

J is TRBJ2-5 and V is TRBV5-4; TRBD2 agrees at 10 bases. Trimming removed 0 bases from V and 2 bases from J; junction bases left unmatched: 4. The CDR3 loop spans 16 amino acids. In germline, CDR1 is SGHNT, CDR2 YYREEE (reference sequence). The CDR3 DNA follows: TGTGCCAGCAGCTTGGGCCTAGCGGGAGCTCAAGAGACCCAGTACTTC. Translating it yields CASSLGLAGAQETQYF.

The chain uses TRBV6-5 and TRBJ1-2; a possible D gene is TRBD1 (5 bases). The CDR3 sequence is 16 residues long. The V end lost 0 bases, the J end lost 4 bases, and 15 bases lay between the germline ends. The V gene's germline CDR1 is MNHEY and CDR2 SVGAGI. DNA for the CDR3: TGTGCCAGCAGTTACTCGCTCGGGGGGTCTTCCTATGGCTACACCTTC. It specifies CASSYSLGGSSYGYTF.

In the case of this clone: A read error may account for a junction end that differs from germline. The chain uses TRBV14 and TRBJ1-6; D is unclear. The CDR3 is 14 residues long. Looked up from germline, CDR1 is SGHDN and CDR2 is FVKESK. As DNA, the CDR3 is TGTGCCAGCAGCCCCCTCTCCTTTAATTCACCCCTCCACTTT. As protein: CASSPLSFNSPLHF.

CDR3 sequence reads: CASSAGGRIYGYTF. In nucleotides, the CDR3 is TGTGCCAGCAGCGCGGGGGGCAGGATTTACGGCTACACCTTC. The rearrangement joins TRBV7-8 to TRBJ1-2; TRBD1 might be the D (6 bases). V was clipped by 5 bases and J by 8 bases, with 18 bases between them. This CDR3 is built from 14 residues. CDR1 and CDR2 (germline): SGHVS, FQNEAQ.

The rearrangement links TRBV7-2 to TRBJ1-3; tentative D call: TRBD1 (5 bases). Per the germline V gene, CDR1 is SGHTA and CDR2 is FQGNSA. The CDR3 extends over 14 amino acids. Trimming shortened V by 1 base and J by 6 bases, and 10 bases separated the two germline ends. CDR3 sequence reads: CASSLGRGPNTIYF. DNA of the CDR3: TGTGCCAGCAGCTTAGGGAGGGGTCCAAACACCATATATTTT.

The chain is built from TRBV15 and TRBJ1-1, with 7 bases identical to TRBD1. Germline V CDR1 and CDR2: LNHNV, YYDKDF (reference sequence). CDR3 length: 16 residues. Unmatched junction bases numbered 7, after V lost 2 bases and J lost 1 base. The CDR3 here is CATSRSLPGGNTEAFF. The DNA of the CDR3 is TGTGCCACCAGCAGATCCTTACCAGGGGGGAACACTGAAGCTTTCTTT.

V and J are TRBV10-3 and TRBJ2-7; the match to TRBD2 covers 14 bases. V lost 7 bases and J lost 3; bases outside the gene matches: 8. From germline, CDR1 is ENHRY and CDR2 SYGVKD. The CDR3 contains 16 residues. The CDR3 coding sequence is TGTGCCATCATGTCGACCGGGACTAGCGGGGGCTACGAGCAGTACTTC. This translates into CAIMSTGTSGGYEQYF.

The CDR3 loop is CASSQDRKVVRANTEAFF. The CDR3 nucleotides are TGCGCCAGCAGCCAAGATAGAAAGGTAGTGAGGGCGAACACTGAAGCTTTCTTT. V is TRBV4-3 and J is TRBJ1-1; D gene ambiguous. Between the trimmed V and J ends, which lost 0 bases and 1 base, there was a span of 18 bases. The germline CDR1 and CDR2 sequences are LGHNA and YSLEER. The CDR3 covers 18 residues.

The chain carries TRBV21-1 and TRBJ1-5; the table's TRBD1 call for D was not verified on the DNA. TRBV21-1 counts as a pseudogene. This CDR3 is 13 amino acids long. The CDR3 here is CASRTGTNQPQHF. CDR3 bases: TGTGCCAGCAGGACAGGGACCAATCAGCCCCAGCATTTT.

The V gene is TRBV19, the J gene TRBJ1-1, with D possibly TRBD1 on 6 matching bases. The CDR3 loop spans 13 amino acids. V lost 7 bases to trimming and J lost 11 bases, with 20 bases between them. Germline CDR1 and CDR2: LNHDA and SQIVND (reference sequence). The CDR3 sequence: CASTPYRGAEAFF. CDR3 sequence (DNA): TGTGCCAGTACCCCCTATCGGGGGGCCGAGGCTTTCTTT. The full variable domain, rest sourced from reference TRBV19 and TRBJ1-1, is DGGITQSPKYLFRKEGQNVTLSCEQNLNHDAMYWYRQDPGQGLRLIYYSQIVNDFQKGDIAEGYSVSREKKESFPLTVTSAQKNPTAFYLCASTPYRGAEAFFGQGTRLTVV.

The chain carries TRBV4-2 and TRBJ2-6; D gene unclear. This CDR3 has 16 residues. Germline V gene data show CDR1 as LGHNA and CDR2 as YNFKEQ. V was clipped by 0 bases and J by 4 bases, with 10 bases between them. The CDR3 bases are TGTGCCAGCAGCCAAGACGGAGTAGGAGGGGCCAACGTCCTGACTTTC. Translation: CASSQDGVGGANVLTF.

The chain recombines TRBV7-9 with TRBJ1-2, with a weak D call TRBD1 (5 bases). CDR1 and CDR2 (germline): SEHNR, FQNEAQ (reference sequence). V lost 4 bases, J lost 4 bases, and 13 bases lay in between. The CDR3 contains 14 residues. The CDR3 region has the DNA TGTGCCAGCAGCTCCGGGGGACTGCCCTATGGCTACACCTTC. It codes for CASSSGGLPYGYTF.

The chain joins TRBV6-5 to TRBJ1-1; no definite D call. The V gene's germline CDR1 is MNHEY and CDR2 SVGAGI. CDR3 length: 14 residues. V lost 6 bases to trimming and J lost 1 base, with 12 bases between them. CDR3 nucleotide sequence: TGTGCCAGCAGCGATGGTCCCGGGAACACTGAAGCTTTCTTT. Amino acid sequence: CASSDGPGNTEAFF.

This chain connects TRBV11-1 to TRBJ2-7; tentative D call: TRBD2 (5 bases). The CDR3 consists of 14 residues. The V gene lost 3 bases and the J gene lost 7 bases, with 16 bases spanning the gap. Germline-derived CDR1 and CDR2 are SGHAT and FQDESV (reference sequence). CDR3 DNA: TGTGCCAGCAGCTTTGAGGCCTATCGGGGAGAGCAGTACTTC. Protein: CASSFEAYRGEQYF.

The CDR3 DNA reads as TGTGCCAGCAGCGCACAGGGGGGCGCTGGACCAGGCACAGATACGCAGTATTTT. Protein product: CASSAQGGAGPGTDTQYF. V usage is TRBV9 and J usage is TRBJ2-3; 8 bases align to TRBD1. Trimming removed 3 bases from V and 1 base from J; junction bases left unmatched: 13. The CDR3 is 18 residues long. From germline, CDR1 is SGDLS and CDR2 YYNGEE. The full variable domain, its missing parts supplied by reference TRBV9 and TRBJ2-3, is DSGVTQTPKHLITATGQRVTLRCSPRSGDLSVYWYQQSLDQGLQFLIQYYNGEERAKGNILERFSAQQFPDLHSELNLSSLELGDSALYFCASSAQGGAGPGTDTQYFGPGTRLTVL.

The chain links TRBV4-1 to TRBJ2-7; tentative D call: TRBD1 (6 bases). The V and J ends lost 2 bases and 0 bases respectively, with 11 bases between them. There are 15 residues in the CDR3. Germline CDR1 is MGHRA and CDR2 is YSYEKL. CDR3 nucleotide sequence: TGCGCCAGCAGCCAAAACCTGGACAGCTCCTACGAGCAGTACTTC. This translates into CASSQNLDSSYEQYF.

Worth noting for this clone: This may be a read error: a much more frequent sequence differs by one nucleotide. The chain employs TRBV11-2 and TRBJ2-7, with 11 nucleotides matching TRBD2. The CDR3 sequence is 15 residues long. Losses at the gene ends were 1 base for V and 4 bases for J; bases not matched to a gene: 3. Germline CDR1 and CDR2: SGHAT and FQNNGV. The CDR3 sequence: CASSLAGTSGYEQYF. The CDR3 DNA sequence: TGTGCCAGCAGCTTAGCCGGGACTAGCGGTTACGAGCAGTACTTC. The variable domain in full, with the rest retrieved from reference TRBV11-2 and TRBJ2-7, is EAGVAQSPRYKIIEKRQSVAFWCNPISGHATLYWYQQILGQGPKLLIQFQNNGVVDDSQLPKDRFSAERLKGVDSTLKIQPAKLEDSAVYLCASSLAGTSGYEQYFGPGTRLTVT.

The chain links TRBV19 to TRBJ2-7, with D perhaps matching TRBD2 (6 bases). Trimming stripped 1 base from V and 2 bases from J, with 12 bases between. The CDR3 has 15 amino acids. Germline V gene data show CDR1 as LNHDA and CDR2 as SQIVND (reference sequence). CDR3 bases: TGTGCCAGTAGTATAGTGGGGGACTCCCCCTACGAGCAGTACTTC. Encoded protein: CASSIVGDSPYEQYF.

The CDR3: CASSPTGGMYQPQHF. The CDR3 DNA sequence: TGTGCCAGCAGTCCCACAGGGGGTATGTATCAGCCCCAGCATTTT. The V call is TRBV27, the J call TRBJ1-5, with 8 bases that match TRBD1. V shed 5 bases, J shed 5 bases, and the junction held 8 bases outside the gene matches. The germline gives CDR1 MNHEY, CDR2 SMNVEV (reference sequence). This CDR3 region has 15 residues.

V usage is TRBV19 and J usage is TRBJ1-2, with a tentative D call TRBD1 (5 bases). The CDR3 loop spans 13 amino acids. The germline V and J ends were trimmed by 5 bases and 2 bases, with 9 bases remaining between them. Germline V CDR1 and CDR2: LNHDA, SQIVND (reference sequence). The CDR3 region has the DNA TGTGCCAGTAGTTCACAGGCAAACTATGGCTACACCTTC. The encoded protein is CASSSQANYGYTF.

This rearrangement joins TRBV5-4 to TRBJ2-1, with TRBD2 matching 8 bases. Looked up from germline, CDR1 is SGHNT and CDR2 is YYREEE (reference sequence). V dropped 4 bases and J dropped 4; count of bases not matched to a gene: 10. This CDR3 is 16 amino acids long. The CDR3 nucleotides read TGTGCCAGCAGCAGTAGAGCGGGGGCTAATTACAATGAGCAGTTCTTC. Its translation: CASSSRAGANYNEQFF.